One and the same sample provided the 2 T cell receptor beta chains below, sequenced in a study of radiotherapy plus CTLA-4 blockade in lung cancer. Generated by immunoSEQ multiplex PCR, the TCRdb table keeps only in-frame clones and is missing some. The repertoire holds approximately 99,000 clones, with about 90% as singletons. Specimen: peripheral blood, collected from a patient treated with radiotherapy plus ipilimumab. The receptors originated from a human donor with non-small cell lung cancer that progressed on radiotherapy plus ipilimumab.

The chain uses TRBV5-1 and TRBJ2-3; 8 bases agree with TRBD1. The CDR3 totals 17 residues. Germline V gives CDR1 SGHRS, CDR2 YFSETQ. V gave up 3 bases and J gave up 2 bases; unmatched junction bases: 11. DNA for the CDR3: TGCGCCAGCAGCTCCGCCGGACAGGGCCCATACACAGATACGCAGTATTTT. It yields the protein CASSSAGQGPYTDTQYF.

V and J are TRBV6-6 and TRBJ2-1; D is ambiguous. The CDR3 contains 14 residues. Looked up from germline, CDR1 is MNHNY and CDR2 is SVGAGI (reference sequence). V was cut by 5 bases and J by 3 bases, with 11 bases left in between. CDR3 sequence (DNA): TGTGCCAGCAGTAAAGTGGGGTTCTACAATGAGCAGTTCTTC. It encodes CASSKVGFYNEQFF.